The rows below give T cell receptor beta chains drawn from one sample of a study of shared clonotypes between healthy human individuals. Only in-frame clones appear in the TCRdb table, and some are missing; sequencing was by immunoSEQ multiplex PCR. The sample holds about 1.1 million clones, about 72% seen once. The sequencing input was memory CD4+ T cells from PBMCs. These receptors all come from a man aged 18 to 35 in good health. Some clones in this sample may be carry-over from other donors' samples. Each CDR3 is given with its conserved first and last residue. The order of the fields is J gene, D gene, V gene, clone size, CDR3 DNA, CDR3 protein. D genes are given only for firm matches. Size values are once, few and many counts, or a class for expanded clones, and some rows have none.

J: TRBJ2-5
D: TRBD2
V: TRBV7-2
size: once
DNA: TGTGCCAGCAGCTTATGGGGACTAGTCGGGCAAGAGACCCAGTACTTC
CDR3: CASSLWGLVGQETQYF

J: TRBJ1-2
D: .
V: TRBV7-2
size: .
DNA: TGTGCCAGCAGTAGCGATCGGGTACGTGGCTACACCTTC
CDR3: CASSSDRVRGYTF

J: TRBJ2-7
D: .
V: TRBV4-1
size: .
DNA: TGCGCCAGCAGTTTCAGGACCCCGGGACACGAAAGCTCCTACGAGCAGTACTTC
CDR3: CASSFRTPGHESSYEQYF

J: TRBJ2-3
D: .
V: TRBV5-1
size: .
DNA: TGCGCCAGCAGCTTGACAGGGCCCACAGATACGCAGTATTTT
CDR3: CASSLTGPTDTQYF

J: TRBJ2-5
D: TRBD1
V: TRBV7-9
size: .
DNA: TGTGCCAGCAGCTTCCCGGGACAGGGGGCGCGGGGTGAGACCCAGTACTTC
CDR3: CASSFPGQGARGETQYF

J: TRBJ1-3
D: .
V: TRBV6-5
size: .
DNA: TGTGCCAGCAGTTCCCCGAGTATGGGTGGAAACACCATATATTTT
CDR3: CASSSPSMGGNTIYF

J: TRBJ2-2
D: .
V: TRBV7-8
size: .
DNA: TGTGCCAGCAGCTTCCAGGGGAATAGCTTGAACACCGGGGAGCTGTTTTTT
CDR3: CASSFQGNSLNTGELFF

J: TRBJ2-7
D: .
V: TRBV9
size: once
DNA: TGTGCCAGCAGCGTAGGGAATTCCTACGAGCAGTACTTC
CDR3: CASSVGNSYEQYF

J: TRBJ2-5
D: TRBD2
V: TRBV11-3
size: .
DNA: TGTGCCAGCAGCTTCAGCGGGGGGTCAGAGACCCAGTACTTC
CDR3: CASSFSGGSETQYF

J: TRBJ1-2
D: TRBD1
V: TRBV7-2
size: .
DNA: TGTGCCAGCAGCAAAACAGGGGGACCCTATGGCTACACCTTC
CDR3: CASSKTGGPYGYTF

J: TRBJ1-1
D: .
V: TRBV5-1
size: .
DNA: TGCGCCAGCAGCTGGGGTATACCAGGTGAAGCTTTCTTT
CDR3: CASSWGIPGEAFF

J: TRBJ1-1
D: .
V: TRBV5-1
size: .
DNA: TGCGCCAGCAGCCAAGGAGGGGGGAGTGGGACTGAAGCTTTCTTT
CDR3: CASSQGGGSGTEAFF

J: TRBJ2-7
D: .
V: TRBV2
size: .
DNA: TGTGCCAGCAGTTTGCAGATATACGAGCAGTACTTC
CDR3: CASSLQIYEQYF

J: TRBJ1-1
D: TRBD1
V: TRBV7-6
size: .
DNA: TGTGCCACGGTACAGGGGATTGGTGAAGCTTTCTTT
CDR3: CATVQGIGEAFF

J: TRBJ1-2
D: .
V: TRBV5-6
size: .
DNA: TGTGCCAGCAGCTTGGCTCGGGGACCCTATGGCTACACCTTC
CDR3: CASSLARGPYGYTF

J: TRBJ1-5
D: .
V: TRBV19
size: .
DNA: TGTGCCAGTAGTACCCAGGGCACGGCAAATCAGCCCCAGCATTTT
CDR3: CASSTQGTANQPQHF

J: TRBJ2-1
D: TRBD2
V: TRBV15
size: .
DNA: TGTGCCACCAGCCTCTCCGTGGGAGGGCGGCGTAATGAGCAGTTCTTC
CDR3: CATSLSVGGRRNEQFF